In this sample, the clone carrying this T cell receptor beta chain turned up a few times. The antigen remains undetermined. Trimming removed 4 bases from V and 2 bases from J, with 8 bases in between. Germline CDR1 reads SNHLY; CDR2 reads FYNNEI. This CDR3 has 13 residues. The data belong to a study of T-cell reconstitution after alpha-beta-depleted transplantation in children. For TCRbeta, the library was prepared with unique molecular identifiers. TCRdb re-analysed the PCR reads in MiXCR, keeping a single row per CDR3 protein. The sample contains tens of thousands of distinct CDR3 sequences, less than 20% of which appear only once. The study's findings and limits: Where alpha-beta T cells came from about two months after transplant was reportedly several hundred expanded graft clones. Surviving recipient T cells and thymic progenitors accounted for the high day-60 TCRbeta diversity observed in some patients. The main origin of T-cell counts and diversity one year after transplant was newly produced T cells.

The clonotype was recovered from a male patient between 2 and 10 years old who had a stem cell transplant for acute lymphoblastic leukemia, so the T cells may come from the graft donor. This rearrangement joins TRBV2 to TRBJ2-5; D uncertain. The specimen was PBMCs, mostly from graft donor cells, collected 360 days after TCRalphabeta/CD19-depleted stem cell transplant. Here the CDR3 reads CASSGSVQETQYF. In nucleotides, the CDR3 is TGTGCCAGCAGTGGGTCTGTTCAAGAGACCCAGTACTTC.